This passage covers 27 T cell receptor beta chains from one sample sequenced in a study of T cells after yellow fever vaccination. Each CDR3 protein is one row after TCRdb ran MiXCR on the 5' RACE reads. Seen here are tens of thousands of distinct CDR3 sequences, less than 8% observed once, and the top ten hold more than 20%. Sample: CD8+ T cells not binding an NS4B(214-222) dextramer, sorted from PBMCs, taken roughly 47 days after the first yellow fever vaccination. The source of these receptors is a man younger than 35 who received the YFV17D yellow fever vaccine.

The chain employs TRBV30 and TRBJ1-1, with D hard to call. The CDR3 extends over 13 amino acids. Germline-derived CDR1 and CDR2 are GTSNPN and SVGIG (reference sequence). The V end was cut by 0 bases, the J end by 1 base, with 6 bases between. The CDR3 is CAWSVQKNTEAFF. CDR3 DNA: TGTGCCTGGAGTGTCCAGAAGAACACTGAAGCTTTCTTT.

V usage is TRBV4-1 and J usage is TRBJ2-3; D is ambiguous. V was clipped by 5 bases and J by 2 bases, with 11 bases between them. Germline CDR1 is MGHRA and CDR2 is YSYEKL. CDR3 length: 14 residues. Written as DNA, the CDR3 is TGCGCCAGCAGCTTGACGGCGGCCACAGATACGCAGTATTTT. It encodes CASSLTAATDTQYF.

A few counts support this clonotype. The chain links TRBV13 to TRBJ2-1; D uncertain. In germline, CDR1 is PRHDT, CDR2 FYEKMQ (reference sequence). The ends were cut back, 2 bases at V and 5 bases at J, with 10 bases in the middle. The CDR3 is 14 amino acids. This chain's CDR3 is CASSLLEGNNEQFF. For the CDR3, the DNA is TGTGCCAGCAGCTTACTAGAAGGGAACAATGAGCAGTTCTTC. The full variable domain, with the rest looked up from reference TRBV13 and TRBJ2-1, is AAGVIQSPRHLIKEKRETATLKCYPIPRHDTVYWYQQGPGQDPQFLISFYEKMQSDKGSIPDRFSAQQFSDYHSELNMSSLELGDSALYFCASSLLEGNNEQFFGPGTRLTVL.

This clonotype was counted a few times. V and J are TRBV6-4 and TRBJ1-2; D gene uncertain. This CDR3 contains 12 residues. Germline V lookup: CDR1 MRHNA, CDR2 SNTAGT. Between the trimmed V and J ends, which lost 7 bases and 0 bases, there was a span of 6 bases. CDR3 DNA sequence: TGTGCCAGCACAGGAGCTAACTATGGCTACACCTTC. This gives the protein CASTGANYGYTF.

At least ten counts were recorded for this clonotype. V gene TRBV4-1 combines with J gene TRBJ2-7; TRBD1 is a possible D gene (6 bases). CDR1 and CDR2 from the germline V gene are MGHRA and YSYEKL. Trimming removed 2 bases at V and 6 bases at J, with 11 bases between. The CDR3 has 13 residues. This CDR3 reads CASSQWEGGEQYV. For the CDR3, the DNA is TGCGCCAGCAGCCAATGGGAAGGGGGCGAGCAGTACGTC.

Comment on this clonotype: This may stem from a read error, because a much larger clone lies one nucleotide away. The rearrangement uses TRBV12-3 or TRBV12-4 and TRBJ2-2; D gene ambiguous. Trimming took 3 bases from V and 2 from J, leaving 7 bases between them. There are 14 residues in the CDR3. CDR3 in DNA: TGTGCCAGCAGTTTGGCTCCAAACACCGGGGAGCTGTTTTTT. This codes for CASSLAPNTGELFF.

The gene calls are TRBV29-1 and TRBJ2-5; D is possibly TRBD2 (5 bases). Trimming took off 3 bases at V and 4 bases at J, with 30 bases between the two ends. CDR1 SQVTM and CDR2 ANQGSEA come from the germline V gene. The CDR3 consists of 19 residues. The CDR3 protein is CSVEEEASPPPWVLETQYF. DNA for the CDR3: TGCAGCGTTGAGGAGGAGGCTAGCCCCCCGCCCTGGGTACTAGAGACCCAGTACTTC.

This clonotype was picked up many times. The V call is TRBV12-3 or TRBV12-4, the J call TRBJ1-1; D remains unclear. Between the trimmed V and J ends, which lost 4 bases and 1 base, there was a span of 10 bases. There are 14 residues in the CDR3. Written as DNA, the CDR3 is TGTGCCAGCAGTTCGGGAGTGGCGAACACTGAAGCTTTCTTT. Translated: CASSSGVANTEAFF.

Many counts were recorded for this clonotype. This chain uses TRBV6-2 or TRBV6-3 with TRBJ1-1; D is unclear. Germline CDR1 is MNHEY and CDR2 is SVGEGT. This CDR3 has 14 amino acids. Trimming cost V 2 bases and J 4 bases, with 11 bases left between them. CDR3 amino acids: CASSYRAGSTEAFF. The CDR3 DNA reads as TGTGCCAGCAGTTACAGGGCGGGGAGCACTGAAGCTTTCTTT.

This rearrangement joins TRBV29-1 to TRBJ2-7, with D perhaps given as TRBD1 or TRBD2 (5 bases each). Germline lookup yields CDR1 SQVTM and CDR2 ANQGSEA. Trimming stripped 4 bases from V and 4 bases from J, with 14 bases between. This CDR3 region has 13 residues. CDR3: CSVVGGNEYEQYF. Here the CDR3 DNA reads TGCAGCGTTGTTGGGGGAAATGAATACGAGCAGTACTTC.

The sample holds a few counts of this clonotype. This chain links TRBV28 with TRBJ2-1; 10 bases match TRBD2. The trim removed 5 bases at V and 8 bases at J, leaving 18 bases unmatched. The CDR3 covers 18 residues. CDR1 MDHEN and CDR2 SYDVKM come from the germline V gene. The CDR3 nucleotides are TGTGCCAGCAGTCTAAGCGGGGGGGGGGACTCGCCTTTGGATGAGCAGTTCTTC. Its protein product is CASSLSGGGDSPLDEQFF.

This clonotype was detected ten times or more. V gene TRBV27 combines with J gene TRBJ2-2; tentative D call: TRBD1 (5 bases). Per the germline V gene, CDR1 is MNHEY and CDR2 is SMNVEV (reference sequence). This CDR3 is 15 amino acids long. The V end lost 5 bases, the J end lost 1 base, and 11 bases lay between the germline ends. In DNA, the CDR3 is TGTGCCAGCAGTCCTCAGGGCTTGAACACCGGGGAGCTGTTTTTT. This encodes CASSPQGLNTGELFF.

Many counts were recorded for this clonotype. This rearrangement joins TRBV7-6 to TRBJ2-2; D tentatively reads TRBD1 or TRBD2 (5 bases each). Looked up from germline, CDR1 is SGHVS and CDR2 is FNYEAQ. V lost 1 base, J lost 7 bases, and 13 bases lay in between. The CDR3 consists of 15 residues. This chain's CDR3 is CASSLGGASGGELFF. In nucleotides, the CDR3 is TGTGCCAGCAGCTTAGGAGGGGCGAGCGGCGGGGAGCTGTTTTTT.

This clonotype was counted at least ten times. Here the CDR3 reads CASSRTGSEQYV. The DNA of the CDR3 is TGTGCCAGCAGCCGGACAGGGAGCGAGCAGTACGTC. The V gene is TRBV12-3 or TRBV12-4, the J gene TRBJ2-7, with 8 bases that match TRBD1. V was pared by 6 bases and J by 6 bases, with 4 bases of the junction left unmatched. This CDR3 contains 12 residues.

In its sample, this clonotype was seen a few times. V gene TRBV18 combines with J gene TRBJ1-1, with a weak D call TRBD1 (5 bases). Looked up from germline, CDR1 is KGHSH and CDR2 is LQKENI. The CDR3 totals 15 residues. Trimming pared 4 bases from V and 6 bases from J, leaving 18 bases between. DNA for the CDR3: TGTGCCAGCTCACTCCGCGACCGGGGAGGGGCTGAAGCTTTCTTT. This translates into CASSLRDRGGAEAFF. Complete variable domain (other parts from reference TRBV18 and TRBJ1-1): NAGVMQNPRHLVRRRGQEARLRCSPMKGHSHVYWYRQLPEEGLKFMVYLQKENIIDESGMPKERFSAEFPKEGPSILRIQQVVRGDSAAYFCASSLRDRGGAEAFFGQGTRLTVV.

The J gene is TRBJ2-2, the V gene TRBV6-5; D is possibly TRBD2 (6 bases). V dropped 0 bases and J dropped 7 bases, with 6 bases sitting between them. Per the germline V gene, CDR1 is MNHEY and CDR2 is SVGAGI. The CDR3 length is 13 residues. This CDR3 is CASSYSSGGELFF. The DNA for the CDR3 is TGTGCCAGCAGTTACTCTAGCGGCGGGGAGCTGTTTTTT.

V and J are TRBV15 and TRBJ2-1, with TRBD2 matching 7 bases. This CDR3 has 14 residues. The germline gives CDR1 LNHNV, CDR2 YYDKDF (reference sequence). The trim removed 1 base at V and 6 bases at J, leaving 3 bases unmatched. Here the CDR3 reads CATSRGTGGNEQFF. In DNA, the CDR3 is TGTGCCACCAGCAGAGGGACGGGGGGCAATGAGCAGTTCTTC. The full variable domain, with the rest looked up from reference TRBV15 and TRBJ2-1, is DAMVIQNPRYQVTQFGKPVTLSCSQTLNHNVMYWYQQKSSQAPKLLFHYYDKDFNNEADTPDNFQSRRPNTSFCFLDIRSPGLGDTAMYLCATSRGTGGNEQFFGPGTRLTVL.

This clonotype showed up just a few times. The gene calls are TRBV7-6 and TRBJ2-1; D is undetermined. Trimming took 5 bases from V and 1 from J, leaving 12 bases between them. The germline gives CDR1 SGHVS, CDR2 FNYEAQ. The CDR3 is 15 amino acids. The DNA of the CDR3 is TGTGCCAGCAGCGAAGACCCGTATTCCTACAATGAGCAGTTCTTC. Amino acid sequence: CASSEDPYSYNEQFF.

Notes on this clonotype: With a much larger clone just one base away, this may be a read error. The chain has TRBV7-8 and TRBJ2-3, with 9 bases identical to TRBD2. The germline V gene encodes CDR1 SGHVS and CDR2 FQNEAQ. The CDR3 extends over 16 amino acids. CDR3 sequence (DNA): TGTGTCAGCAGCCCCCGGACTAGCGTAGGCACAGATACGCAGTATTTT. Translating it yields CVSSPRTSVGTDTQYF.

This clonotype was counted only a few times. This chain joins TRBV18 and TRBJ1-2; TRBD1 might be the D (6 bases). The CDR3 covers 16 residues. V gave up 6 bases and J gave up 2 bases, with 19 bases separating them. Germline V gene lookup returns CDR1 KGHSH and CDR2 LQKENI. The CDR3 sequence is CASSLNGGLGNYGYTF. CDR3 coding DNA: TGTGCCAGCTCTCTTAACGGGGGGCTGGGGAACTATGGCTACACCTTC.

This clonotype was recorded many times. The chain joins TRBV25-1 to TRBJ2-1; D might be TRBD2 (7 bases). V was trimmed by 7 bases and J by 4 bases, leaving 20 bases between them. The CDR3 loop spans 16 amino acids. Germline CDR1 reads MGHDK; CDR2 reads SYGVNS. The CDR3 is CASMGSAGAEYNEQFF. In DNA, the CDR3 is TGTGCCAGCATGGGGTCCGCGGGGGCTGAGTACAATGAGCAGTTCTTC.

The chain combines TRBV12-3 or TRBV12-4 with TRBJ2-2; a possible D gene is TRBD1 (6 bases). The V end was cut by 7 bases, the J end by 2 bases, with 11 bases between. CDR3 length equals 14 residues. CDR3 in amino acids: CASIPGTNTGELFF. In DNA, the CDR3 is TGTGCCAGCATTCCCGGGACAAACACCGGGGAGCTGTTTTTT.

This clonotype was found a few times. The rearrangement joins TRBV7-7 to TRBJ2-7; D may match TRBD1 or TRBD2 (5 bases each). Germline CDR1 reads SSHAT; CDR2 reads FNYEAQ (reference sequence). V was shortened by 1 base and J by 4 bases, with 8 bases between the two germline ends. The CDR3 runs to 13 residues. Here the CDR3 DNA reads TGTGCCAGCAGCTTAGGAGAGGGGTACGAGCAGTACTTC. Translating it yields CASSLGEGYEQYF.

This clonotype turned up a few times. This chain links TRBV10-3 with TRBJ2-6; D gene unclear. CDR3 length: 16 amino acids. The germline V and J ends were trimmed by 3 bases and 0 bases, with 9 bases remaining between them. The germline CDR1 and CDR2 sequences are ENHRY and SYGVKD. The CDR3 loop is CAISDSGTSGANVLTF. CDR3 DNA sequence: TGTGCCATCAGTGACTCGGGCACCTCTGGGGCCAACGTCCTGACTTTC.

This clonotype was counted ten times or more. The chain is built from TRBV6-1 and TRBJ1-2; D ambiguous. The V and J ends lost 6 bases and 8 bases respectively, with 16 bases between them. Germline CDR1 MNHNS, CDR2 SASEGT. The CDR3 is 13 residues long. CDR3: CASRGAWGGGYTF. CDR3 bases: TGTGCCAGCAGGGGAGCTTGGGGAGGGGGCTACACCTTC.

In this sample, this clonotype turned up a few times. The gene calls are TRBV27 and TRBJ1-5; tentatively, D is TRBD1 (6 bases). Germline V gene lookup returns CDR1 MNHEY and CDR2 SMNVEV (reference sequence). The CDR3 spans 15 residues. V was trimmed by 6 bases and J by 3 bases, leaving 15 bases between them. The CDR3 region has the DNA TGTGCCAGCAGGCCGGCGGGGGCTACCAATCAGCCCCAGCATTTT. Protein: CASRPAGATNQPQHF.

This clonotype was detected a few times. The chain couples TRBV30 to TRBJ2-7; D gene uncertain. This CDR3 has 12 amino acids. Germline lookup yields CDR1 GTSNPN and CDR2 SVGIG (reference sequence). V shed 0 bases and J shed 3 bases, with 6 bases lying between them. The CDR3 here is CAWSVESYEQYF. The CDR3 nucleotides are TGTGCCTGGAGTGTAGAGAGCTACGAGCAGTACTTC.